This paragraph reports one T cell receptor (beta chain). This clonotype appeared many times. The antigen it binds to is not known. Base qualities are not recorded, but no much larger clone differs from it by a single base. The germline V gene (reference sequence) specifies DFQATT as CDR1 and SNEGSKA as CDR2. The junction shows trimming of 3 bases on V and 10 bases on J, plus 19 bases between the germline ends. The CDR3 measures 14 amino acids from cysteine to phenylalanine. Here the CDR3 DNA is all that survives: 42 bases in frame from base 1. TCR beta CDR3 regions were amplified from RNA transcripts. The first round of RT-PCR for the TCR CDR3 was performed with the HTBI primer set and the Qiagen OneStep RT-PCR kit. Libraries were constructed in a second round of multiplex PCR, after which size selection and purification were carried out. Sequencing of the libraries was done on an Illumina HiSeq2000 using paired-end 100 bp reads. The authors' pipeline ran thus. SOAPnuke was used to process the raw data, throwing out any read that contained adapters or uncalled bases, had a mean Phred below 15, or lacked an exact constant-primer or identifier match. High-quality paired reads were merged using COPE v1.2.5, and each unique nucleotide sequence was defined as a clonotype. MiTCR v1.1 was used to align clonotypes to the IMGT TRBV, TRBD and TRBJ reference segments. Analysis was restricted to V-J combinations with a frequency above 0.0001, which covered roughly 99% of repertoires. A TCS score was defined as the ratio of F50 (clonal expansion) to E x V (chaos), with BLOSUM62-based TCRdist applied between CDR3 peptides within each V-J. Welch's t-statistics and random forest reduced fewer than 550 V-J features to about 13, which were used in a naive Bayes classifier (R e1071). In-frame beta chains were kept once TCRdb had trimmed the public reads at Q25 with fastp and called clones with MiXCR. Identical CDR3 proteins give one entry, which carries the most common genes and DNA. The V and J calls shown here were made by TCRdb, not taken from the authors' results. Across this sample there are some 490,000 distinct CDR3 sequences, with more than 15% seen only once. The ten largest clonotypes hold less than 30% of the sample.

This specimen comes from a study of T cells in Graves' hyperthyroidism and ophthalmopathy (dated by TCRdb to about 2019). Regarding the research as a whole: Peripheral blood samples were taken at the time of initial diagnosis, prior to any treatment. The study also compared thyroid tissue and blood T-cell repertoires from 6 or 7 Graves' hyperthyroidism patients. The 100 discovery patients were randomly divided into training and test sets at a 7:3 ratio. To identify distinguishing TCR V-J signatures, a discovery cohort of about 100 patients was used, comprising roughly 45 with Graves' ophthalmopathy and around 57 with stable Graves' hyperthyroidism. After blood sampling, hyperthyroidism patients were treated with methimazole at a starting dose of 30 mg daily, and ophthalmopathy patients were treated with high-dose intravenous methylprednisolone. The paper describes TCR Vbeta CDR3 sequencing of about 140 peripheral blood samples, made up of about 40 ophthalmopathy patients, 70 to 75 hyperthyroidism patients and roughly 17 progressor patients. An independent validation cohort of 18 to 20 hyperthyroidism patients and about 16 patients who later progressed to ophthalmopathy tested prospective prediction of ophthalmopathy.

The research as a whole found: In validation, progression to ophthalmopathy was predicted by the model with around 71% sensitivity and 72% to 85% specificity, a median of roughly 6.4 months before onset. In cross-validation, a model built on a 13 V-J signature told ophthalmopathy apart from stable hyperthyroidism with just under 90% sensitivity and roughly 81% specificity, and in testing the same model reached 80%/75%. Most expanded thyroid clonotypes (frequency above 0.001) were also detected in blood, a finding suggesting that blood repertoires may reflect thyroid immune responses. Sample size was not statistically predetermined, and blinding of investigators to group allocation was not performed.

Ophthalmopathy patients had moderately to severely active disease, Clinical Activity Score of at least 3, NOSPECS grade of at least 4, and duration under 3 months. The study excluded patients with uncontrolled infections, other autoimmune diseases, pregnancy or lactation. Diagnoses were based on clinical symptoms, serum thyroxine and TRAb, thyroid ultrasound and orbital computed tomography. Ficoll-Paque density gradient centrifugation was used to isolate PBMCs from 8 to 10 ml of fresh peripheral blood. Total RNA was extracted with Trizol reagent, and quality was checked on an Agilent 2100 Bioanalyzer.

Input material: blood. The origin of this receptor is a woman in her thirties with Graves' ophthalmopathy. The V gene is TRBV20-1 and the J gene is TRBJ2-1; the D gene is possibly TRBD2, with 5 bases matching. The nucleotides are TGCAGTGCTAGTCGAGATTTCCCAACGGGGGAGCAGTTCTTC. Protein translation: CSASRDFPTGEQFF.